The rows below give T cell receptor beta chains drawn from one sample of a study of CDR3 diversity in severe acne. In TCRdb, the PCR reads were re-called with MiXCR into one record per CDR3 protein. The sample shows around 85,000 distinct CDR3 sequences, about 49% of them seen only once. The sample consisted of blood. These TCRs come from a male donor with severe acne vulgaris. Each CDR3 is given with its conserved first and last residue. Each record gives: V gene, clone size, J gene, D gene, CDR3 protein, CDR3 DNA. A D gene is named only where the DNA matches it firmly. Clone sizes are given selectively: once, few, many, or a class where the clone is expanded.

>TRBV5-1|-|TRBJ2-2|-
CASSRRGTGELLF
TGCGCCAGCAGTAGGCGGGGCACCGGGGAGCTGCTTTTT
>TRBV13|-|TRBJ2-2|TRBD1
CASSRDRGRAGELFF
TGTGCCAGCAGCCGAGACAGGGGTCGGGCCGGGGAGCTGTTTTTT
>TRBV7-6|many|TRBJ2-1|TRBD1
CASSSSAGGYNEQFF
TGTGCCAGCAGCTCCTCGGCAGGGGGCTACAATGAGCAGTTCTTC
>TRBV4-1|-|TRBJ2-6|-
CASSPLAGANVLTF
TGCGCCAGCAGCCCACTGGCCGGGGCCAACGTCCTGACTTTC
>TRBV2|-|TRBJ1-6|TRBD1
CASSEAFRGGNSPLHF
TGTGCCAGCAGTGAAGCGTTCAGGGGGGGAAATTCACCCCTCCACTTT
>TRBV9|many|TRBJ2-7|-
CASQRDTYYEQYF
TGTGCCAGCCAGCGGGACACCTACTACGAGCAGTACTTC
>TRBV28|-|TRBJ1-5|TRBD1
CASRPGQPSMNQPQHF
TGTGCCAGCAGGCCGGGACAGCCTTCTATGAATCAGCCCCAGCATTTT
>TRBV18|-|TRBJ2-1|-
CASSPRDEQFF
TGTGCCAGCTCACCACGGGATGAGCAGTTCTTC
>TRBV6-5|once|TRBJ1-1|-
CASSYSMQNTEAFF
TGTGCCAGCAGTTACTCTATGCAGAACACTGAAGCTTTCTTT
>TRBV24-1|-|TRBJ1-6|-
CATTAGSLLHF
TGTGCCACCACTGCTGGGTCACTCCTCCACTTT
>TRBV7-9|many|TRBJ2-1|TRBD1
CASSPEHGTDHNEQFF
TGTGCCAGCAGCCCCGAGCACGGGACAGACCACAATGAGCAGTTCTTC
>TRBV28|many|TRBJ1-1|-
CASSLSARFRAFF
TGTGCCAGCAGTCTATCCGCCAGATTTCGAGCTTTCTTT
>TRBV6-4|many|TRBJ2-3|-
CASSSGTDTQYF
TGTGCCAGCAGTAGCGGCACAGATACGCAGTATTTT
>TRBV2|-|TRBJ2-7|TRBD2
CASIWLAGVIHEQYF
TGTGCCAGCATTTGGCTAGCGGGAGTAATCCACGAGCAGTACTTC
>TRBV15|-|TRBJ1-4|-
CATSSSGTTNEKLFF
TGTGCCACCAGCTCCAGCGGAACAACTAATGAAAAACTGTTTTTT
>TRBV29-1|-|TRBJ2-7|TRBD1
CSVEGQGAEQYF
TGCAGCGTTGAGGGACAGGGGGCCGAGCAGTACTTC
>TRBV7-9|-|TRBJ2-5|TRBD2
CASSFKAGGAETQYF
TGTGCCAGCAGCTTTAAGGCGGGAGGGGCCGAGACCCAGTACTTC
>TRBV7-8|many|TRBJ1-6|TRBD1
CASSFTGGVFHLHF
TGTGCCAGCAGCTTTACAGGGGGCGTATTTCACCTCCACTTT
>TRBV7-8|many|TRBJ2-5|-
CASSLVGETQYF
TGTGCCAGCAGCTTAGTGGGCGAGACCCAGTACTTC
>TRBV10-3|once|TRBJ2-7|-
CAISESREWAYEQYF
TGTGCCATCAGTGAGTCGAGGGAGTGGGCCTACGAGCAGTACTTC
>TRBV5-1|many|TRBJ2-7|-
CASSSPNALAYEQYF
TGCGCCAGCAGCTCTCCCAACGCCCTTGCCTACGAGCAGTACTTC
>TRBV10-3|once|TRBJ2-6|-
CAISAGRANVLTF
TGTGCCATCAGTGCTGGGAGGGCCAACGTCCTGACTTTC
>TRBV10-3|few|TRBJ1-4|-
CATGRGPQEKLFF
TGTGCCACCGGGAGGGGACCTCAAGAAAAACTGTTTTTT
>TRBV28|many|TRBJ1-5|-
CASSLFYVRSPDKNQPQHF
TGTGCCAGCAGTTTATTTTACGTAAGGAGTCCCGATAAGAATCAGCCCCAGCATTTT
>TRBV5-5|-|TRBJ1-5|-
CASSLGLTDVEPQHF
TGTGCCAGCAGCTTGGGACTCACAGACGTTGAGCCCCAGCATTTT
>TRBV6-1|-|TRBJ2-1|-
CASRLSGTYNEQFF
TGTGCCAGCAGACTTAGCGGAACCTACAATGAGCAGTTCTTC
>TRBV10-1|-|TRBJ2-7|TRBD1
CASSLGTGRLHEQYF
TGCGCCAGCAGCCTTGGGACAGGGAGATTGCACGAGCAGTACTTC
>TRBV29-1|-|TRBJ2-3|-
CSVVIRGTPDTQYF
TGCAGCGTCGTCATCCGGGGAACACCAGATACGCAGTATTTT
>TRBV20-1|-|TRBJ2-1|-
CSASYLTDEQFF
TGCAGTGCTAGTTACTTGACGGATGAGCAGTTCTTC
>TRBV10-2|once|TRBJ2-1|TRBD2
CASSPLAGDLGEQFF
TGTGCCAGCTCCCCCCTAGCGGGAGATCTTGGTGAGCAGTTCTTC
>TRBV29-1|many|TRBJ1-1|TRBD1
CSVERVDRDGTEAFF
TGCAGCGTTGAAAGAGTGGACAGGGACGGCACTGAAGCTTTCTTT